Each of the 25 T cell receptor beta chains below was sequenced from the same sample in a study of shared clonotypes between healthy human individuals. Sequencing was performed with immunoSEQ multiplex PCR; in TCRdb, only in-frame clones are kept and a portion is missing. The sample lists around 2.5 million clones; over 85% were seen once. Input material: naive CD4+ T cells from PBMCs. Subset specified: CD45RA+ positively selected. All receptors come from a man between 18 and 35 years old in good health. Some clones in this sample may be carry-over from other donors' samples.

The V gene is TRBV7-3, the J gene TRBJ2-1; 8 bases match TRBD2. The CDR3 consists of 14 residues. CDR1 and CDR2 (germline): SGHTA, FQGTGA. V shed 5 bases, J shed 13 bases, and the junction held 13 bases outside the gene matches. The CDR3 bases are TGTGCCAGCAGCGCAACCGGGACTAGGCGAACCCAGTTCTTC. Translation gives CASSATGTRRTQFF.

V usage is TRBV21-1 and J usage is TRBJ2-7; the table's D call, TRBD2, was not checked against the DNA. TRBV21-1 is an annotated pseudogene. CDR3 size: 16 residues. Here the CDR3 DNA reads TGTGCCAGCAGCACCGAGGTAGCGGGTCCCTCCTACGAGCAGTACTTC. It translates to CASSTEVAGPSYEQYF.

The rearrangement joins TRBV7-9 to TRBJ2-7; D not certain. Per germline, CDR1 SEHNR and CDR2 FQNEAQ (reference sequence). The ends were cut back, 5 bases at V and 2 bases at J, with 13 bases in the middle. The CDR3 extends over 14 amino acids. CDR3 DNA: TGTGCCAGCAGCCGCCACGAACTTCCCTACGAGCAGTACTTC. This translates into CASSRHELPYEQYF. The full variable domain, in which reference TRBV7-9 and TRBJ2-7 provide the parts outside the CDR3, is DTGVSQNPRHKITKRGQNVTFRCDPISEHNRLYWYRQTLGQGPEFLTYFQNEAQLEKSRLLSDRFSAERPKGSFSTLEIQRTEQGDSAMYLCASSRHELPYEQYFGPGTRLTVT.

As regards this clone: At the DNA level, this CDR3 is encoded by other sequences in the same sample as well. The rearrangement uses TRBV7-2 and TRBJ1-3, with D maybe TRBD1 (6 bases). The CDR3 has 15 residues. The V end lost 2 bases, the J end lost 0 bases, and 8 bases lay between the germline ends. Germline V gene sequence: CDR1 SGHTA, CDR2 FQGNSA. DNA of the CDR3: TGTGCCAGCAGCTTAAGCAGGGGCTCTGGAAACACCATATATTTT. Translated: CASSLSRGSGNTIYF.

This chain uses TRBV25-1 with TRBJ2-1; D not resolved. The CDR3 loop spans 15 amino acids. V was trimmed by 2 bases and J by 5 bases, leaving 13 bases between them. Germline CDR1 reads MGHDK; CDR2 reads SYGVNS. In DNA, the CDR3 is TGTGCCAGCAGTGAACCCTCCTCCCCTCACAATGAGCAGTTCTTC. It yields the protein CASSEPSSPHNEQFF.

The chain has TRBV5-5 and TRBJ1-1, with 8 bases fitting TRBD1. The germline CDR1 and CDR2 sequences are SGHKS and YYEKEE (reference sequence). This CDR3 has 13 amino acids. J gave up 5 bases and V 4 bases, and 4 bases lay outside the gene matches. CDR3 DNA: TGTGCCAGCAGCGACAGGGGCGCAACTGAAGCTTTCTTT. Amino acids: CASSDRGATEAFF.

The CDR3 bases are TGTGCCAGCAGCTCGCCGACTAGCGGGAGGAACACCGGGGAGCTGTTTTTT. Protein sequence: CASSSPTSGRNTGELFF. The V call is TRBV11-2, the J call TRBJ2-2; TRBD2 aligns across 12 bases. Per germline, CDR1 SGHAT and CDR2 FQNNGV. The CDR3 sequence is 17 residues long. The ends lost 4 bases at V and 1 base at J; junction bases unmatched: 4.

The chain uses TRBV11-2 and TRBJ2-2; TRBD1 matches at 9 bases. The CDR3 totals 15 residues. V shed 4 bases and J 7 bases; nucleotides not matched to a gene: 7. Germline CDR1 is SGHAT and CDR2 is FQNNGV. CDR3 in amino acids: CASSWDREVGGELFF. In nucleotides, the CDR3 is TGTGCCAGCAGCTGGGACAGGGAGGTTGGCGGGGAGCTGTTTTTT.

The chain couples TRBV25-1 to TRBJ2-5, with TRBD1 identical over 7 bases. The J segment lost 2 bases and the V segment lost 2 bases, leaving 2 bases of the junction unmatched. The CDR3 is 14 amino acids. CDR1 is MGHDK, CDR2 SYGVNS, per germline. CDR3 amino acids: CASSEGTAQETQYF. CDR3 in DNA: TGTGCCAGCAGTGAAGGGACAGCTCAAGAGACCCAGTACTTC.

The CDR3 bases are TGCAGCGTTGGGGGGAGACAGGGGCTTATTCGCGAGCAGTACTTC. This gives the protein CSVGGRQGLIREQYF. This sequence joins TRBV29-1 and TRBJ2-7; TRBD1 matches at 8 bases. Per germline, CDR1 SQVTM and CDR2 ANQGSEA. The CDR3 spans 15 residues. The V segment lost 4 bases and the J segment 6 bases; nucleotides outside the gene matches: 14.

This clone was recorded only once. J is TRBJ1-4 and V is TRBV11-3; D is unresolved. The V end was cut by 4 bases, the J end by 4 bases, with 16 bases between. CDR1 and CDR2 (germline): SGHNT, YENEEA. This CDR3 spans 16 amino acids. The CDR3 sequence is CASSSPRPGFNEKLFF. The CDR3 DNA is TGTGCCAGCAGCTCCCCCAGACCGGGGTTTAATGAAAAACTGTTTTTT. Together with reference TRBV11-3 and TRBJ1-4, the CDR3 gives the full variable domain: EAGVVQSPRYKIIEKKQPVAFWCNPISGHNTLYWYLQNLGQGPELLIRYENEEAVDDSQLPKDRFSAERLKGVDSTLKIQPAELGDSAVYLCASSSPRPGFNEKLFFGSGTQLSVL.

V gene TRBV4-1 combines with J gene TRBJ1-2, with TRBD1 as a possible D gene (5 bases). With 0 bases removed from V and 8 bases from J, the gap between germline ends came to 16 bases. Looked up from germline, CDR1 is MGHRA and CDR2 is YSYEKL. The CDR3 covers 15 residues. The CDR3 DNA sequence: TGCGCCAGCAGCCAAGATCCCCTCGGCGGGGGGGGCTACACCTTC. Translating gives CASSQDPLGGGGYTF.

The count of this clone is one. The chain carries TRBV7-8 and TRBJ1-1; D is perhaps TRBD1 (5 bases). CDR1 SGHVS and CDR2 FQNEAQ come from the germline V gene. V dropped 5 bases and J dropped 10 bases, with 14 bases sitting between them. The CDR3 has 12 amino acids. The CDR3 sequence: CASSHSGVAAFF. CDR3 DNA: TGTGCCAGCAGCCACTCGGGGGTTGCAGCTTTCTTT.

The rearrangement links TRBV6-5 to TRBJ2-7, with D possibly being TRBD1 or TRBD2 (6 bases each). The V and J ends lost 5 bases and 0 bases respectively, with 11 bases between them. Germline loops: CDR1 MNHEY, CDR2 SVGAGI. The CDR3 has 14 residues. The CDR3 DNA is TGTGCCAGCAGTACTAGGGGGGTCTCCTACGAGCAGTACTTC. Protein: CASSTRGVSYEQYF.

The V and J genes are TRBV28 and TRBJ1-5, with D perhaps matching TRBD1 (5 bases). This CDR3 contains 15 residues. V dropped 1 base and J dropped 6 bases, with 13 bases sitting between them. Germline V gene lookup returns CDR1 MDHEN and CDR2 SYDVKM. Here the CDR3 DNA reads TGTGCCAGCAGTTTATTCGGGGGGACCGGTCAGCCCCAGCATTTT. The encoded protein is CASSLFGGTGQPQHF.

The CDR3 DNA sequence: TGTGCCAGCAGTCTAGGGGCCCCGAGTTACGAGCAGTACTTC. This codes for CASSLGAPSYEQYF. V is TRBV5-5 and J is TRBJ2-7; perhaps TRBD1 as D (5 bases). With 5 bases removed from V and 4 bases from J, the gap between germline ends came to 16 bases. Germline V gene lookup returns CDR1 SGHKS and CDR2 YYEKEE (reference sequence). The CDR3 runs to 14 residues. Full variable domain (rest looked up from reference TRBV5-5 and TRBJ2-7): DAGVTQSPTHLIKTRGQQVTLRCSPISGHKSVSWYQQVLGQGPQFIFQYYEKEERGRGNFPDRFSARQFPNYSSELNVNALLLGDSALYLCASSLGAPSYEQYFGPGTRLTVT.

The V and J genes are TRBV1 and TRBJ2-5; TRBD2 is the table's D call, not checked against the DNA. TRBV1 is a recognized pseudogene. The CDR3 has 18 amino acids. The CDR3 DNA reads TGCACCAGCAGCCCTGTCCTGGCCGAGACTAGCAGACAAGAGACCCAGTACTTC. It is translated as CTSSPVLAETSRQETQYF.

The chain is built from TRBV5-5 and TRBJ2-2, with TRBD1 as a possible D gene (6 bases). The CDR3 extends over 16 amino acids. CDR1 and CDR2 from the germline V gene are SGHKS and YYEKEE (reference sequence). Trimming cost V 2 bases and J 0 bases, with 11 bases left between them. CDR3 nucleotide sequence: TGTGCCAGCAGCTTCCTGGGACACTCGAACACCGGGGAGCTGTTTTTT. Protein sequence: CASSFLGHSNTGELFF.

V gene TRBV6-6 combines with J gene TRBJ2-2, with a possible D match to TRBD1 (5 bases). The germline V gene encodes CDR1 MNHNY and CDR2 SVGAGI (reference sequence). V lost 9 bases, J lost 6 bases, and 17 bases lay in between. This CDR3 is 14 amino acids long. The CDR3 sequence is CASTSNRSPGELFF. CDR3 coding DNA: TGTGCCAGTACCAGCAACAGGTCCCCCGGGGAGCTGTTTTTT.

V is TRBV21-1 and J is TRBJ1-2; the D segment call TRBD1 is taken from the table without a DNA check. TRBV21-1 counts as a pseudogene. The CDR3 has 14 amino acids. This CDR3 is CASSNTGGAHGYTF. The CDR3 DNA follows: TGTGCCAGCAGCAATACAGGGGGCGCGCATGGCTACACCTTC.

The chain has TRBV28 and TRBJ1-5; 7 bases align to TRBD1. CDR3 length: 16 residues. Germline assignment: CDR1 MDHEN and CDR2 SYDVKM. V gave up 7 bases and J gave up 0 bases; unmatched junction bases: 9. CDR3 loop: CASTRDRRNSNQPQHF. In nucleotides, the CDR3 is TGTGCCAGCACCCGGGACAGAAGAAATAGCAATCAGCCCCAGCATTTT.

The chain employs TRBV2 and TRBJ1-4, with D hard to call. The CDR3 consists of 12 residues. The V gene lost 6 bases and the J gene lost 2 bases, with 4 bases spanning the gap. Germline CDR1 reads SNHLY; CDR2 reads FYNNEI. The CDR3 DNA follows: TGTGCCAGCAGCCTTACTAATGAAAAACTGTTTTTT. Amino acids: CASSLTNEKLFF.

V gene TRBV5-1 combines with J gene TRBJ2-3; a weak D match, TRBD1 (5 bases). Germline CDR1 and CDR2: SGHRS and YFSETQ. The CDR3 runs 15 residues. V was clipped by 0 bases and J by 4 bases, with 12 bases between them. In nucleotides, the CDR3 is TGCGCCAGCAGCTTGGTACGTGACAGAGCAGATACGCAGTATTTT. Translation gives CASSLVRDRADTQYF.

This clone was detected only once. The CDR3 region is CASSPDRGDQPQHF. Written as DNA, the CDR3 is TGTGCCAGCAGCCCCGACAGGGGAGATCAGCCCCAGCATTTT. V usage is TRBV2 and J usage is TRBJ1-5; 8 bases match TRBD1. CDR3 length: 14 residues. V was clipped by 6 bases and J by 5 bases; unmatched bases: 6. Germline V lookup: CDR1 SNHLY, CDR2 FYNNEI.

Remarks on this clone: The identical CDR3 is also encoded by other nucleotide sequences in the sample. The CDR3 here is CASRKANYGYTF. In DNA form, the CDR3 reads TGTGCCAGCAGGAAAGCTAACTATGGCTACACCTTC. The chain links TRBV28 to TRBJ1-2; unclear D gene. This CDR3 spans 12 amino acids. CDR1 is MDHEN and CDR2 is SYDVKM in the germline V gene. V was shortened by 6 bases and J by 0 bases, with 5 bases between the two germline ends.